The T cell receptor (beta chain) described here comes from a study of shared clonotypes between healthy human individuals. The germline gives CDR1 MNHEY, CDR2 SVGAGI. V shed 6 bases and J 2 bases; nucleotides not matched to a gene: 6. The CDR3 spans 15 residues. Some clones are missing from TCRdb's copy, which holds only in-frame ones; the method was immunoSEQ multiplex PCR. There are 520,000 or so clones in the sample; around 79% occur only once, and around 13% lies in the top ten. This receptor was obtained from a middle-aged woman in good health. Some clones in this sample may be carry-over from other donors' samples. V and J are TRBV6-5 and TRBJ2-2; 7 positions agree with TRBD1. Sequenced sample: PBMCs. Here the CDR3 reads CASRIQGLNTGELFF. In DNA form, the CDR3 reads TGTGCCAGCAGAATACAGGGGTTAAACACCGGGGAGCTGTTTTTT.